This paragraph covers one TCR beta chain sequence. This clone's antigen is unknown. Per-base qualities were not stored, and no clone one base away is much larger. In the germline V gene (reference sequence), CDR1 corresponds to GTSNPN and CDR2 to SVGIG. V sheds 0 bases and J sheds 3 bases, leaving 8 bases between their ends. The CDR3, from cysteine to phenylalanine, totals 13 residues. Only CDR3 DNA is held: 39 bases, read in frame from base 1. The immunoSEQ Assay, a bias-controlled multiplex PCR, was used to amplify TCRbeta CDR3 regions from genomic DNA. In the source study's methods: Nucleated cell counts per sample were estimated from amplification of reference gene primers within the assay. To quantify the absolute abundance of each unique TCRbeta CDR3 rearrangement, sequence reads were collapsed and filtered. For each sample, productive Simpson clonality was calculated by taking the square root of Simpson's diversity index across productive rearrangements. The table was pulled from immuneACCESS by TCRdb, which kept in-frame rearrangements only. Such tables lose some clones; where checked, under half of the loss comes from unresolved V genes, and the rest has no known cause. V, J and clone size derive from that table, while D and trimming were established from the DNA sequence. The sample profile shows some 12,000 clones; roughly 82% of them were found once. Around 3.7% of the sample is taken by the ten largest.

The collaborating institutions used their own protocols to collect whole blood in K2EDTA tubes. For TCRbeta analysis, collaborators shipped samples in one of three forms: frozen whole blood, isolated PBMCs, or DNA extracted from either of those sample types. The record originates from a study of blood T cell repertoires in COVID-19 (dated by TCRdb to the early 2020s). Turning to the overall study: Samples covering the acute and convalescent phases of COVID-19 were provided by collaborators in the United States, Italy and Spain. The material from the prospective study consisted of cDNA or gDNA derived from T cells, B-cell-depleted T cells, or PBMCs. Deeply sampled blood TCRbeta repertoires from subjects exposed to, actively infected with, or recovered from COVID-19 were included in the dataset. The repertoires were made available in a free public database intended to serve as a resource for research on the immune response to SARS-CoV-2. Samples were obtained from the ongoing ImmuneRACE study (first 160 participants) and from roughly 1,300 subjects provided by 6 global collaborators. Nearly every sample came with metadata listing a de-identified subject ID, COVID-19 status, age in years and sex. Where available, HLA class I and class II types were taken from metadata supplied by the sample provider and were not determined by assay-based typing.

Results the study describes overall, beyond this receptor: The quantity of clinical and demographic metadata differed by source and by participant and was supplied without curation.

The sequencing sample was made of peripheral blood. This receptor was taken from a woman aged 55-69 years with acute or convalescent COVID-19. Recombination linked TRBV30 to TRBJ2-5; the D gene is perhaps TRBD2, on 5 matching bases. The CDR3 reads as follows: CAWSVGLKETQYF. Read as DNA, the sequence is TGTGCCTGGAGTGTAGGACTTAAAGAGACCCAGTACTTC.